Each of the 18 T cell receptor beta chains below was sequenced from the same sample in a study of identical twins. TCRdb reprocessed the 5' RACE reads with MiXCR, giving one entry per CDR3 protein. The sample yields some 1,700,000 distinct CDR3 sequences, under 35% seen once. The specimen sequenced was cord blood. These receptors were taken from a newborn girl in good health.

This clonotype showed up just a few times. The J gene is TRBJ2-7, the V gene TRBV9; TRBD1 or TRBD2 may be the D gene (5 bases each). Per the germline V gene, CDR1 is SGDLS and CDR2 is YYNGEE. V was pared by 0 bases and J by 0 bases, with 10 bases between. The length of the CDR3 is 15 residues. The CDR3 region is CASSVGLGDSYEQYF. CDR3 DNA sequence: TGTGCCAGCAGCGTAGGACTGGGGGACTCCTACGAGCAGTACTTC. The full variable domain, in which reference TRBV9 and TRBJ2-7 provide the parts outside the CDR3, is DSGVTQTPKHLITATGQRVTLRCSPRSGDLSVYWYQQSLDQGLQFLIQYYNGEERAKGNILERFSAQQFPDLHSELNLSSLELGDSALYFCASSVGLGDSYEQYFGPGTRLTVT.

This clonotype has more than one count but fewer than ten. The V and J genes are TRBV7-9 and TRBJ2-1, with 8 bases that match TRBD1. Trimming took 5 bases from V and 4 from J; bases not matched to a gene: 4. This CDR3 region has 14 residues. Germline values: CDR1 SEHNR, CDR2 FQNEAQ (reference sequence). CDR3 residues: CASSTGGRYNEQFF. The CDR3 DNA follows: TGTGCCAGCAGCACAGGGGGTAGGTACAATGAGCAGTTCTTC.

This clonotype was seen a few times. V is TRBV30 and J is TRBJ2-1; maybe TRBD2 (7 bases). The CDR3 is made up of 13 amino acids. CDR1 and CDR2 (germline): GTSNPN, SVGIG (reference sequence). Trimming left V 2 bases short and J 9 bases short, with 14 bases between. The CDR3 is CAWSPLGGGEQFF. The CDR3 DNA is TGTGCCTGGAGTCCCCTAGGGGGGGGTGAGCAGTTCTTC.

This clonotype has at least ten counts. CDR3 coding DNA: TGCGCCAGCAGCCAAGAAGGAAGGGAAGATACGCAGTATTTT. Protein product: CASSQEGREDTQYF. The rearrangement uses TRBV4-1 and TRBJ2-3; D gene uncertain. V was shortened by 0 bases and J by 5 bases, with 9 bases between the two germline ends. Germline V gene sequence: CDR1 MGHRA, CDR2 YSYEKL. CDR3 size: 14 residues.

This rearrangement joins TRBV20-1 to TRBJ2-3; the D is unclear. V was trimmed by 1 base and J by 0 bases, leaving 11 bases between them. CDR1 and CDR2 from the germline V gene are DFQATT and SNEGSKA (reference sequence). The CDR3 is 15 amino acids. As DNA, the CDR3 is TGCAGTGCTAGAGGGATTTCCGCTAGCACAGATACGCAGTATTTT. This codes for CSARGISASTDTQYF.

The V call is TRBV6-6, the J call TRBJ2-1; 7 nucleotides agree with TRBD2. The ends lost 8 bases at V and 4 bases at J; junction bases unmatched: 5. The germline CDR1 and CDR2 sequences are MNHNY and SVGAGI (reference sequence). The CDR3 sequence is 13 residues long. Here the CDR3 reads CASETSAYNEQFF. The CDR3 region has the DNA TGTGCCAGCGAAACTAGCGCGTACAATGAGCAGTTCTTC.

The rearrangement joins TRBV15 to TRBJ1-1, with D uncertain. Trimming stripped 5 bases from V and 0 bases from J, with 10 bases between. Germline loops: CDR1 LNHNV, CDR2 YYDKDF (reference sequence). The CDR3 contains 14 residues. The CDR3 here is CATSFGGVNTEAFF. Here the CDR3 DNA reads TGTGCCACCAGCTTCGGAGGAGTGAACACTGAAGCTTTCTTT. Supplemented by reference TRBV15 and TRBJ1-1, the full variable domain reads DAMVIQNPRYQVTQFGKPVTLSCSQTLNHNVMYWYQQKSSQAPKLLFHYYDKDFNNEADTPDNFQSRRPNTSFCFLDIRSPGLGDTAMYLCATSFGGVNTEAFFGQGTRLTVV.

V gene TRBV20-1 combines with J gene TRBJ2-7, with a possible D match to TRBD2 (5 bases). CDR3 length: 14 amino acids. Germline CDR1 is DFQATT and CDR2 is SNEGSKA (reference sequence). V was clipped by 3 bases and J by 0 bases, with 12 bases between them. CDR3 in DNA: TGCAGTGCTAGTATGGCTAGCTCCTCCTACGAGCAGTACTTC. Amino acid sequence: CSASMASSSYEQYF.

The chain uses TRBV6-1 and TRBJ1-5, with 11 bases aligning to TRBD1. V gave up 8 bases and J gave up 5 bases; unmatched junction bases: 2. In germline, CDR1 is MNHNS, CDR2 SASEGT. The CDR3 has 13 residues. CDR3 loop: CASRTGGDQPQHF. CDR3 nucleotide sequence: TGTGCCAGCCGGACAGGGGGCGATCAGCCCCAGCATTTT.

The CDR3 spells CSARQGWVTEAFF. Written as DNA, the CDR3 is TGCAGTGCTAGACAGGGGTGGGTCACTGAAGCTTTCTTT. V usage is TRBV20-1 and J usage is TRBJ1-1, with D tentatively TRBD1 (6 bases). Germline-derived CDR1 and CDR2 are DFQATT and SNEGSKA (reference sequence). This CDR3 comprises 13 residues. The V gene lost 2 bases and the J gene lost 4 bases, with 11 bases spanning the gap.

The table lists this clonotype with a few counts. V gene TRBV11-2 combines with J gene TRBJ2-1; D gene ambiguous. V lost 2 bases and J 15 bases, leaving 11 bases between the germline ends. Germline CDR1 is SGHAT and CDR2 is FQNNGV. The CDR3 extends over 11 amino acids. CDR3 DNA: TGTGCCAGCAGCTTATACAAGGATTCGTTCTTC. It codes for CASSLYKDSFF.

This clonotype came up a few times. V usage is TRBV28 and J usage is TRBJ2-7, with D perhaps matching TRBD1 (5 bases). The CDR3 covers 12 residues. Per germline, CDR1 MDHEN and CDR2 SYDVKM. The V and J ends lost 9 bases and 4 bases respectively, with 13 bases between them. Written as DNA, the CDR3 is TGTGCCAGTTGGGGCAGAGCATACGAGCAGTACTTC. It specifies CASWGRAYEQYF.

This clonotype showed up just a few times. The chain links TRBV20-1 to TRBJ2-4; TRBD1 is a possible D gene (6 bases). The CDR3 covers 15 residues. Trimming cost V 1 base and J 0 bases, with 10 bases left between them. Per germline, CDR1 DFQATT and CDR2 SNEGSKA (reference sequence). The CDR3 region has the DNA TGCAGTGCTAGAGCCGGGACATTAGCCAAAAACATTCAGTACTTC. Protein product: CSARAGTLAKNIQYF.

About this clonotype itself: This sequence may be a read error, since a much larger clone differs from it by one base. J is TRBJ1-2 and V is TRBV29-1; D gene unclear. Per the germline V gene, CDR1 is SQVTM and CDR2 is ANQGSEA. Trimming shortened V by 7 bases and J by 7 bases, and 19 bases separated the two germline ends. The CDR3 is 13 amino acids. The CDR3 loop is CSASEVQACGYTF. The DNA for the CDR3 is TGCAGCGCCTCCGAGGTCCAGGCCTGTGGCTACACCTTC.

The chain links TRBV2 to TRBJ1-2; D is unresolved. The CDR3 extends over 12 amino acids. V was shortened by 6 bases and J by 7 bases, with 12 bases between the two germline ends. Germline CDR1 is SNHLY and CDR2 is FYNNEI. CDR3 DNA: TGTGCCAGCAGGGTGACAAGCTCTGGCTACACCTTC. Translation gives CASRVTSSGYTF.

This clonotype showed up many times. The chain has TRBV5-1 and TRBJ2-3, with 12 bases identical to TRBD2. Germline V lookup: CDR1 SGHRS, CDR2 YFSETQ. The length of the CDR3 is 16 residues. V shed 1 base, J shed 2 bases, and the junction held 2 bases outside the gene matches. The CDR3 coding sequence is TGCGCCAGCAGCTTGACTAGCGGGAGGATCACAGATACGCAGTATTTT. The encoded protein is CASSLTSGRITDTQYF. Supplemented by reference TRBV5-1 and TRBJ2-3, the full variable domain reads KAGVTQTPRYLIKTRGQQVTLSCSPISGHRSVSWYQQTPGQGLQFLFEYFSETQRNKGNFPGRFSGRQFSNSRSEMNVSTLELGDSALYLCASSLTSGRITDTQYFGPGTRLTVL.

This clonotype was observed many times. The rearrangement links TRBV20-1 to TRBJ2-1, with TRBD2 matching over 8 bases. Germline V gene sequence: CDR1 DFQATT, CDR2 SNEGSKA (reference sequence). The trim removed 2 bases at V and 0 bases at J, leaving 0 bases unmatched. The CDR3 extends over 14 amino acids. CDR3 DNA sequence: TGCAGTGCTAGAAGCGGGAGCTCCTACAATGAGCAGTTCTTC. Protein: CSARSGSSYNEQFF.

This clonotype was seen a handful of times. The gene calls are TRBV3-1 and TRBJ2-7, with 10 bases that match TRBD2. The V segment lost 0 bases and the J segment 5 bases; nucleotides outside the gene matches: 7. Germline V gene sequence: CDR1 LGHDT, CDR2 YNNKEL (reference sequence). There are 16 residues in the CDR3. The CDR3 spells CASSQEKLAGRNEQYF. DNA of the CDR3: TGTGCCAGCAGCCAAGAGAAACTAGCGGGGAGAAACGAGCAGTACTTC.